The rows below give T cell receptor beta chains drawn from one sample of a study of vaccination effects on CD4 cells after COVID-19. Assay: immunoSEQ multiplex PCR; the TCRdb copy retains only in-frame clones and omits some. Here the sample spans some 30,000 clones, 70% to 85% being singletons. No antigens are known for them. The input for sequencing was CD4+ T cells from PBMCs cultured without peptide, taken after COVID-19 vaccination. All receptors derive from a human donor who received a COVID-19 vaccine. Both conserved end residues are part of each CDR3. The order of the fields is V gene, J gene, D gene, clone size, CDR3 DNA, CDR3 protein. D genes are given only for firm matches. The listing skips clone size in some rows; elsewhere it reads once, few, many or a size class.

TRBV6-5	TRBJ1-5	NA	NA	TGTGCCAGCAGAACCTTTCAGAGCAATCAGCCCCAGCATTTT	CASRTFQSNQPQHF
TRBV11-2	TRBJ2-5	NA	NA	TGTGCCAGCAGCTTAAGTGGGGGGAGAGAGACCCAGTACTTC	CASSLSGGRETQYF
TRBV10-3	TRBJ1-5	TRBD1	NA	TGTGCCATCAGTGAGTACGGACAGGCCAAACAGCCCCAGCATTTT	CAISEYGQAKQPQHF
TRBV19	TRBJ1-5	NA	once	TGTGCCAGTAGTCCTCCGCGGGGGAATAGCAATCAGCCCCAGCATTTT	CASSPPRGNSNQPQHF
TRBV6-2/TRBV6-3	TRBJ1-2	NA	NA	TGTGCCAGCAGTTACGAGGGAAGGTATGGCTATGGCTACACCTTC	CASSYEGRYGYGYTF
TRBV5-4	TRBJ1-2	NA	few	TGTGCCAGCAGCTTGGGGGGGGCTAACTATGGCTACACCTTC	CASSLGGANYGYTF
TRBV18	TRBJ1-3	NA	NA	TGTGCCAGCTCACCACAGGGAGCAACCGGAAACACCATATATTTT	CASSPQGATGNTIYF
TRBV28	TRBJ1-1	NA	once	TGTGCCAGCAGACCTTTCAAAGGAGTGAACACTGAAGCTTTCTTT	CASRPFKGVNTEAFF
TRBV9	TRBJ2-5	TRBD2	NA	TGTGCCAGCAGCGTAGGGGGTAGCGGGGGCCGGGAGACCCAGTACTTC	CASSVGGSGGRETQYF
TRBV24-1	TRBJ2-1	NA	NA	TGTGCCACCAGTGATCCGGGACGGAACAATGAGCAGTTCTTC	CATSDPGRNNEQFF
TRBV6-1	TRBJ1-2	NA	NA	TGTGCCAGCAGTGAAGACGCTCGAGCCCGGGGCTACACCTTC	CASSEDARARGYTF
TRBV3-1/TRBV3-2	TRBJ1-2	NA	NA	TGTGCCAGCAGCCCGGGCGGGAGATCTGGCTACACCTTC	CASSPGGRSGYTF
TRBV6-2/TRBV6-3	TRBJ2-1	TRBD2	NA	TGTGCCAGCAGTCCCCTTCTGCTAGCGGGGCTTCCGGAGCAGTTCTTC	CASSPLLLAGLPEQFF
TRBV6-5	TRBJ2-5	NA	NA	TGTGCCAGCAGTTACTCGAATAGCCTACAAGAGACCCAGTACTTC	CASSYSNSLQETQYF
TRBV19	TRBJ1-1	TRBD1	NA	TGTGCCAGTAGTGGGGACAGGGGCCGCTCGAACACTGAAGCTTTCTTT	CASSGDRGRSNTEAFF
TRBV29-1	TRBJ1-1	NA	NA	TGCAGCGTTGCCCACGCGAACACTGAAGCTTTCTTT	CSVAHANTEAFF
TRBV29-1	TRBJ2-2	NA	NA	TGCAGCGTTGAAGTCCCCGGGGGCGCTTCCGGGGAGCTGTTTTTT	CSVEVPGGASGELFF
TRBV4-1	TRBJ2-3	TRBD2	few	TGCGCCAGCAGCCAAGAGGGGACTATTAGCACAGATACGCAGTATTTT	CASSQEGTISTDTQYF
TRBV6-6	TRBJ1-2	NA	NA	TGTGCCAGCAGTCTCCCCCCTGGGGGGCTTGGCTACACCTTC	CASSLPPGGLGYTF